The next 3 T cell receptor beta chains were all read from a single sample in a study of TIL therapy for anti-PD-1-resistant metastatic lung cancer. The immunoSEQ assay was v3. Generated by immunoSEQ multiplex PCR, the TCRdb table keeps only in-frame clones and is missing some. The table shows more than 90,000 clones, with 55% to 75% occurring only once. As to time point: pre-treatment sample, taken before nivolumab and TIL therapy. The tumor samples were excised metastases, mostly pleural nodules or supraclavicular lymph nodes. Sequencing was performed on tumor tissue, taken at baseline. Receptor source: a person between 25 and 79 years old with non-small cell lung cancer.

This clone has at least ten counts. The chain has TRBV7-6 and TRBJ2-7, with 10 bases identical to TRBD2. Germline CDR1 is SGHVS and CDR2 is FNYEAQ. V dropped 5 bases and J dropped 7; count of bases not matched to a gene: 2. The CDR3 has 12 amino acids. The CDR3, as DNA: TGTGCCAGCAGCAATAGCGGGGGGGAGCAGTACTTC. This translates into CASSNSGGEQYF.

The genes are TRBV7-2 and TRBJ2-3; 11 bases align to TRBD2. This CDR3 comprises 14 residues. Germline CDR1 and CDR2: SGHTA and FQGNSA. With 5 bases clipped from V and 7 bases from J, the junction kept 5 bases outside the gene matches. CDR3 amino acids: CASSPSGRRNTQYF. The CDR3 DNA sequence: TGTGCCAGCAGCCCTAGCGGGAGGAGGAATACGCAGTATTTT.

The chain carries TRBV5-4 and TRBJ2-5; possible D gene TRBD2, 5 bases. Germline V gene lookup returns CDR1 SGHNT and CDR2 YYREEE (reference sequence). CDR3 length: 15 amino acids. V was clipped by 4 bases and J by 2 bases, with 15 bases between them. CDR3 amino acids: CASSRGPGLQETQYF. The CDR3 DNA is TGTGCCAGCAGCCGAGGGCCGGGTTTGCAAGAGACCCAGTACTTC.